A single sample gave rise to the 30 T cell receptor beta chains below, sequenced in a study of OX40 agonist ivuxolimab in advanced cancers. Measured with immunoSEQ multiplex PCR; TCRdb has only the in-frame clones, and not every one. The data show about 110,000 clones, with 80% to 95% seen just once and roughly 0.66% held by the top ten. Sequenced material: CD4+ or CD8+ T cells sorted from blood, taken in a trial of the OX40 agonist ivuxolimab. These receptors were obtained from an adult with an advanced solid tumor such as melanoma, head and neck, liver or kidney cancer.

This sequence joins TRBV6-6 and TRBJ2-2; 8 bases align to TRBD1. Germline CDR1 MNHNY, CDR2 SVGAGI (reference sequence). CDR3 length equals 15 residues. With 5 bases clipped from V and 4 bases from J, the junction kept 6 bases outside the gene matches. DNA for the CDR3: TGTGCCAGCAGTCTCGACAGGGGTATCACCGGGGAGCTGTTTTTT. It is translated as CASSLDRGITGELFF.

The chain couples TRBV11-3 to TRBJ2-7; D is unresolved. Germline V gene sequence: CDR1 SGHNT, CDR2 YENEEA. This CDR3 spans 11 amino acids. Trimming removed 8 bases from V and 5 bases from J, with 10 bases in between. The CDR3 reads CASSLSDEQYF. The DNA for the CDR3 is TGTGCCAGCTCGCTAAGCGACGAGCAGTACTTC.

The chain joins TRBV30 to TRBJ1-5; D gene ambiguous. CDR3 size: 14 residues. Per germline, CDR1 GTSNPN and CDR2 SVGIG (reference sequence). Trimming took off 4 bases at V and 5 bases at J, with 15 bases between the two ends. The CDR3, as DNA: TGTGCCTGGATTAAGGGTTGGTGGGATCAGCCCCAGCATTTT. It specifies CAWIKGWWDQPQHF. Together with reference TRBV30 and TRBJ1-5, the CDR3 gives the full variable domain: SQTIHQWPATLVQPVGSPLSLECTVEGTSNPNLYWYRQAAGRGLQLLFYSVGIGQISSEVPQNLSASRPQDRQFILSSKKLLLSDSGFYLCAWIKGWWDQPQHFGDGTRLSIL.

The V and J genes are TRBV7-6 and TRBJ2-7; no reliable D call. The V end lost 2 bases, the J end lost 6 bases, and 8 bases lay between the germline ends. Germline V gene sequence: CDR1 SGHVS, CDR2 FNYEAQ. This CDR3 spans 12 amino acids. CDR3 sequence (DNA): TGTGCCAGCAGCTTAAATTACGGCGAGCAGTACTTC. It is translated as CASSLNYGEQYF.

V is TRBV11-3 and J is TRBJ2-2; weak D call: TRBD2 (6 bases). Per the germline V gene, CDR1 is SGHNT and CDR2 is YENEEA. The CDR3 runs to 16 residues. V was shortened by 1 base and J by 6 bases, with 15 bases between the two germline ends. The DNA of the CDR3 is TGTGCCAGCAGCTTAGTCCCGGGAGATGACGCCGGGGAGCTGTTTTTT. Translation: CASSLVPGDDAGELFF.

The chain uses TRBV9 and TRBJ2-2; D unresolved. This CDR3 spans 12 amino acids. CDR1 and CDR2 (germline): SGDLS, YYNGEE. Trimming removed 2 bases from V and 6 bases from J, with 5 bases in between. The CDR3 spells CASSVISGELFF. DNA for the CDR3: TGTGCCAGCAGCGTCATATCCGGGGAGCTGTTTTTT.

This clone has a single count. The rearrangement joins TRBV9 to TRBJ1-1; D is perhaps TRBD1 (5 bases). With 0 bases removed from V and 4 bases from J, the gap between germline ends came to 10 bases. CDR1 is SGDLS, CDR2 YYNGEE, per germline. There are 14 residues in the CDR3. The CDR3 coding sequence is TGTGCCAGCAGCGTAGCTGGGGGAAGCACTGAAGCTTTCTTT. Residues: CASSVAGGSTEAFF.

The V and J genes are TRBV18 and TRBJ1-4; D is unclear. Trimming stripped 2 bases from V and 4 bases from J, with 17 bases between. This CDR3 spans 17 amino acids. Per germline, CDR1 KGHSH and CDR2 LQKENI. CDR3 bases: TGTGCCAGCTCACCAAACCCACCTAGGACCGTTAATGAAAAACTGTTTTTT. Its translation: CASSPNPPRTVNEKLFF.

This clone was counted once. The chain combines TRBV5-8 with TRBJ1-4; a weak D match, TRBD1 (5 bases). The CDR3 totals 16 residues. Germline CDR1 SGHTS, CDR2 YDEGEE. Trimming cost V 2 bases and J 3 bases, with 14 bases left between them. The DNA of the CDR3 is TGTGCCAGCAGCTTTGGTACCGGGACGTCTAATGAAAAACTGTTTTTT. Protein: CASSFGTGTSNEKLFF. The variable domain in full, completed from reference TRBV5-8 and TRBJ1-4, reads EAGVTQSPTHLIKTRGQQATLRCSPISGHTSVYWYQQALGLGLQFLLWYDEGEERNRGNFPPRFSGRQFPNYSSELNVNALELEDSALYLCASSFGTGTSNEKLFFGSGTQLSVL.

This chain connects TRBV7-9 to TRBJ2-2; D ambiguous. Per the germline V gene, CDR1 is SEHNR and CDR2 is FQNEAQ (reference sequence). The length of the CDR3 is 14 residues. The germline V and J ends were trimmed by 7 bases and 5 bases, with 14 bases remaining between them. For the CDR3, the DNA is TGTGCCAGCACGCACCTTGAGAGGACCGGGGAGCTGTTTTTT. This gives the protein CASTHLERTGELFF.

This chain joins TRBV19 and TRBJ1-5; maybe TRBD1 (6 bases). Germline CDR1 reads LNHDA; CDR2 reads SQIVND (reference sequence). This CDR3 spans 14 amino acids. The V end was cut by 7 bases, the J end by 8 bases, with 18 bases between. CDR3 bases: TGTGCCAGTAATACTCGGACAGTTGAGGAGCCCCAGCATTTT. It encodes CASNTRTVEEPQHF.

This rearrangement joins TRBV5-1 to TRBJ2-3, with a weak D call TRBD2 (5 bases). This CDR3 spans 14 amino acids. Trimming cost V 0 bases and J 2 bases, with 7 bases left between them. Per the germline V gene, CDR1 is SGHRS and CDR2 is YFSETQ. CDR3 protein: CASSLADYTDTQYF. The CDR3 region has the DNA TGCGCCAGCAGCTTGGCTGACTACACAGATACGCAGTATTTT.

The chain couples TRBV5-1 to TRBJ1-1; a possible D gene is TRBD1 (6 bases). Trimming took 2 bases from V and 5 from J, leaving 13 bases between them. The CDR3 consists of 14 residues. The germline V gene encodes CDR1 SGHRS and CDR2 YFSETQ. The chain's CDR3 is CASSLTGWGTEAFF. The CDR3 DNA is TGCGCCAGCAGCTTAACAGGGTGGGGGACTGAAGCTTTCTTT.

The V and J genes are TRBV6-1 and TRBJ1-5; D not certain. This CDR3 has 16 amino acids. V was clipped by 1 base and J by 0 bases, with 10 bases between them. The germline V gene encodes CDR1 MNHNS and CDR2 SASEGT. CDR3 bases: TGTGCCAGCAGTGAAGTGGCAGGAGATAGCAATCAGCCCCAGCATTTT. This gives the protein CASSEVAGDSNQPQHF.

The V and J genes are TRBV10-2 and TRBJ2-1, with D possibly TRBD2 on 5 matching bases. Germline CDR1 WSHSY, CDR2 SAAADI. Trimming shortened V by 6 bases and J by 5 bases, and 17 bases separated the two germline ends. The CDR3 contains 15 residues. The CDR3 sequence: CASSDRGSVHNEQFF. CDR3 DNA sequence: TGCGCCAGCAGCGATAGAGGGAGCGTCCACAATGAGCAGTTCTTC.

This chain connects TRBV10-3 to TRBJ2-1; 8 nucleotides agree with TRBD2. Germline trimming cut 4 bases from V and 8 bases from J; bases unmatched to any gene: 4. This CDR3 is 13 amino acids long. The germline V gene encodes CDR1 ENHRY and CDR2 SYGVKD. CDR3 amino acids: CAISARGGDEQFF. CDR3 in DNA: TGTGCCATCAGTGCCCGGGGGGGCGATGAGCAGTTCTTC.

This chain connects TRBV10-3 to TRBJ2-3; either TRBD1 or TRBD2 may supply D (5 bases each). V lost 0 bases, J lost 1 base, and 11 bases lay in between. This CDR3 region has 16 residues. Germline CDR1 ENHRY, CDR2 SYGVKD. The CDR3 loop reads CAISESWGTRTDTQYF. Here the CDR3 DNA reads TGTGCCATCAGTGAGTCATGGGGGACCCGCACAGATACGCAGTATTTT.

The rearrangement joins TRBV5-4 to TRBJ2-7, with TRBD1 matching over 8 bases. The CDR3 totals 15 residues. J was trimmed by 0 bases and V by 4 bases; bases with no gene match: 6. From germline, CDR1 is SGHNT and CDR2 YYREEE (reference sequence). CDR3 sequence: CASSRGQGPSYEQYF. The CDR3 DNA reads TGTGCCAGCAGCCGTGGACAGGGACCCTCCTACGAGCAGTACTTC.

The chain has TRBV5-1 and TRBJ1-1, with 8 nucleotides matching TRBD1. CDR1 and CDR2 from the germline V gene are SGHRS and YFSETQ. This CDR3 spans 14 amino acids. J gave up 6 bases and V 0 bases, and 4 bases lay outside the gene matches. The CDR3 coding sequence is TGCGCCAGCAGCTTGGGGCAGACAGGGGCTGAAGCTTTCTTT. Amino acid sequence: CASSLGQTGAEAFF.

The CDR3 loop reads CASSQVGLRETQYF. The CDR3 DNA reads TGCGCCAGCAGCCAAGTGGGACTACGAGAGACCCAGTACTTC. The chain has TRBV4-1 and TRBJ2-5, with TRBD2 matching over 7 bases. After removal of 1 base from V and 4 bases from J, the junction contained 3 bases not matched to a gene. Germline CDR1 and CDR2: MGHRA and YSYEKL. The CDR3 covers 14 residues.

The J gene is TRBJ2-7, the V gene TRBV6-5; no clear D. Germline V gives CDR1 MNHEY, CDR2 SVGAGI. V lost 7 bases and J 1 base, leaving 11 bases between the germline ends. This CDR3 has 13 amino acids. In DNA form, the CDR3 reads TGTGCCAGCAATCACTACACTTCCTACGAGCAGTACTTC. Translated, it gives CASNHYTSYEQYF.

This clone showed up just once. The chain carries TRBV5-6 and TRBJ1-3; tentative D call: TRBD1 (6 bases). The V and J ends lost 4 bases and 0 bases respectively, with 11 bases between them. The CDR3 totals 15 residues. CDR1 is SGHDT, CDR2 YYEEEE, per germline. CDR3 coding DNA: TGTGCCAGCAGCCCGGACAGTTTCTCTGGAAACACCATATATTTT. It codes for CASSPDSFSGNTIYF. Full variable domain (outside the CDR3, taken from reference TRBV5-6 and TRBJ1-3): DAGVTQSPTHLIKTRGQQVTLRCSPKSGHDTVSWYQQALGQGPQFIFQYYEEEERQRGNFPDRFSGHQFPNYSSELNVNALLLGDSALYLCASSPDSFSGNTIYFGEGSWLTVV.

The genes are TRBV6-5 and TRBJ1-1, with 8 bases lining up with TRBD1. The V segment lost 5 bases and the J segment 5 bases; nucleotides outside the gene matches: 10. Germline values: CDR1 MNHEY, CDR2 SVGAGI. The CDR3 contains 15 residues. The CDR3 DNA follows: TGTGCCAGCAGTAAACTCCAGGGGGCGCGTACTGAAGCTTTCTTT. Residues: CASSKLQGARTEAFF.

The V gene is TRBV5-5, the J gene TRBJ1-5, with D unresolved. Germline CDR1 and CDR2: SGHKS and YYEKEE (reference sequence). The length of the CDR3 is 15 residues. Deletions cut 0 bases from V and 0 bases from J, with 7 bases between. Here the CDR3 reads CASSLVPNSNQPQHF. The CDR3 DNA reads TGTGCCAGCAGCTTGGTGCCGAATAGCAATCAGCCCCAGCATTTT.

The J gene is TRBJ2-1, the V gene TRBV25-1, with D perhaps TRBD2 (5 bases). The germline V and J ends were trimmed by 3 bases and 2 bases, with 17 bases remaining between them. Germline CDR1 MGHDK, CDR2 SYGVNS. The length of the CDR3 is 17 residues. CDR3 in amino acids: CASSDSDSVRPYNEQFF. Written as DNA, the CDR3 is TGTGCCAGCAGTGACTCGGATAGCGTACGTCCCTACAATGAGCAGTTCTTC.

The chain employs TRBV7-2 and TRBJ1-3, with a possible D match to TRBD1 (6 bases). Trimming cost V 2 bases and J 0 bases, with 11 bases left between them. Germline V gives CDR1 SGHTA, CDR2 FQGNSA. This CDR3 comprises 16 residues. In DNA form, the CDR3 reads TGTGCCAGCAGCTTACAGGGGACCGCCTCTGGAAACACCATATATTTT. Translated, it gives CASSLQGTASGNTIYF. Full variable domain (outside the CDR3, taken from reference TRBV7-2 and TRBJ1-3): GAGVSQSPSNKVTEKGKDVELRCDPISGHTALYWYRQSLGQGLEFLIYFQGNSAPDKSGLPSDRFSAERTGGSVSTLTIQRTQQEDSAVYLCASSLQGTASGNTIYFGEGSWLTVV.

The genes are TRBV5-4 and TRBJ2-7, with D perhaps matching TRBD2 (6 bases). The CDR3 is made up of 13 amino acids. Germline values: CDR1 SGHNT, CDR2 YYREEE (reference sequence). V was shortened by 1 base and J by 6 bases, with 11 bases between the two germline ends. DNA of the CDR3: TGTGCCAGCAGCTTGCCTAGCGCGAGCGAGCAGTACTTC. Translation: CASSLPSASEQYF.

The J gene is TRBJ1-2, the V gene TRBV2; tentative D call: TRBD1 (5 bases). The CDR3 consists of 13 residues. The V gene's germline CDR1 is SNHLY and CDR2 FYNNEI. Trimming took 4 bases from V and 0 from J, leaving 6 bases between them. CDR3 amino acids: CASSVGANYGYTF. The CDR3 DNA follows: TGTGCCAGCAGTGTAGGGGCTAACTATGGCTACACCTTC.

This chain uses TRBV6-5 with TRBJ2-1; 12 bases are a match to TRBD2. This CDR3 spans 15 amino acids. After removal of 5 bases from V and 3 bases from J, the junction contained 2 bases not matched to a gene. The germline V gene encodes CDR1 MNHEY and CDR2 SVGAGI. CDR3 loop: CASSGLAGIYNEQFF. Here the CDR3 DNA reads TGTGCCAGCAGTGGACTAGCGGGGATCTACAATGAGCAGTTCTTC.

V usage is TRBV10-3 and J usage is TRBJ2-3; no clear D. The ends were cut back, 0 bases at V and 0 bases at J, with 10 bases in the middle. CDR1 is ENHRY and CDR2 is SYGVKD in the germline V gene. This CDR3 contains 16 residues. This chain's CDR3 is CAISESDMLSTDTQYF. The DNA for the CDR3 is TGTGCCATCAGTGAGTCCGACATGCTTAGCACAGATACGCAGTATTTT.